Shown below are 23 T cell receptor beta chains from a single sample sequenced in a study of blood T cell repertoires in COVID-19. Sequencing was performed with immunoSEQ multiplex PCR; in TCRdb, only in-frame clones are kept and a portion is missing. Here the sample spans tens of thousands of clones, roughly 70% being singletons. The source material was peripheral blood. The receptor source for this set is an older woman in a cohort sampled during active or convalescent COVID-19.

Many counts were recorded for this clone. This chain links TRBV15 with TRBJ2-7; TRBD2 matches 13 bases. V lost 3 bases, J lost 2 bases, and 1 base stayed unmatched. This CDR3 has 15 residues. CDR1 and CDR2 (germline): LNHNV, YYDKDF (reference sequence). The CDR3 DNA reads TGTGCCACCAGCAGGGGGACTAGCGGGACCTACGAGCAGTACTTC. The encoded protein is CATSRGTSGTYEQYF.

There are many counts of this clone. Compared with germline, one end of the junction differs, possibly owing to a read error. DNA of the CDR3: TGTGCCAGCAGCCAAGGGACAGGGGAGGTCTTT. It yields the protein CASSQGTGEVF. The chain uses TRBV5-6 and TRBJ1-6; 10 bases agree with TRBD1. There are 11 residues in the CDR3. Germline V gene lookup returns CDR1 SGHDT and CDR2 YYEEEE.

The rearrangement uses TRBV5-1 and TRBJ2-2, with a weak D call TRBD1 (6 bases). The length of the CDR3 is 17 residues. The germline V gene encodes CDR1 SGHRS and CDR2 YFSETQ. Trimming pared 5 bases from V and 5 bases from J, leaving 22 bases between. In DNA, the CDR3 is TGCGCCAGCAGACTGGACAGCCCGATGGGGTGGACCGGGGAGCTGTTTTTT. Protein: CASRLDSPMGWTGELFF.

J is TRBJ2-7 and V is TRBV12-1; the D call TRBD1 from the table was never checked on the DNA. TRBV12-1 constitutes a pseudogene. This CDR3 region has 15 residues. The CDR3 sequence is CASSHIKQASYEQYF. CDR3 nucleotides: TGTGCCAGCAGCCATATAAAACAGGCTTCCTACGAGCAGTACTTC.

This clone has more than one count but fewer than ten. The chain joins TRBV28 to TRBJ2-5; TRBD2 might be the D (6 bases). Trimming shortened V by 7 bases and J by 6 bases, and 15 bases separated the two germline ends. The CDR3 runs to 13 residues. CDR1 MDHEN and CDR2 SYDVKM come from the germline V gene. CDR3 in amino acids: CASTGGSPKTQYF. The CDR3 region has the DNA TGTGCCAGCACCGGAGGGTCCCCCAAGACCCAGTACTTC.

The chain links TRBV24-1 to TRBJ2-2, with 8 bases that match TRBD1. Germline-derived CDR1 and CDR2 are KGHDR and SFDVKD. CDR3 length: 15 amino acids. The junction had 3 bases not matched to a gene; V was cut back by 6 bases and J by 1 base. The chain's CDR3 is CATSTGGRNTGELFF. For the CDR3, the DNA is TGTGCCACCAGTACAGGGGGAAGGAACACCGGGGAGCTGTTTTTT.

The rearrangement joins TRBV10-3 to TRBJ2-3, with D possibly matching TRBD1 (6 bases). Per germline, CDR1 ENHRY and CDR2 SYGVKD. Trimming took off 4 bases at V and 0 bases at J, with 11 bases between the two ends. The CDR3 contains 15 residues. The DNA of the CDR3 is TGTGCCATCAGTGCTACAGGGATCAGCACAGATACGCAGTATTTT. The encoded protein is CAISATGISTDTQYF.

This chain uses TRBV11-2 with TRBJ1-3; no clear D. The CDR3 runs to 16 residues. V gave up 4 bases and J gave up 2 bases, with 15 bases separating them. The germline V gene has CDR1 SGHAT and CDR2 FQNNGV. CDR3 sequence reads: CASSWERGATGNTIYF. Here the CDR3 DNA reads TGTGCCAGCAGCTGGGAGCGGGGAGCAACTGGAAACACCATATATTTT. The full variable domain, with the rest looked up from reference TRBV11-2 and TRBJ1-3, is EAGVAQSPRYKIIEKRQSVAFWCNPISGHATLYWYQQILGQGPKLLIQFQNNGVVDDSQLPKDRFSAERLKGVDSTLKIQPAKLEDSAVYLCASSWERGATGNTIYFGEGSWLTVV.

This sequence joins TRBV5-1 and TRBJ2-3, with D tentatively TRBD2 (5 bases). V was pared by 0 bases and J by 0 bases, with 14 bases between. This CDR3 spans 17 amino acids. Germline values: CDR1 SGHRS, CDR2 YFSETQ. The CDR3 DNA follows: TGCGCCAGCAGCTTGGTAGGGAGAGGGATTAGCACAGATACGCAGTATTTT. Its protein product is CASSLVGRGISTDTQYF. Drawing the rest from reference TRBV5-1 and TRBJ2-3, the complete variable domain is KAGVTQTPRYLIKTRGQQVTLSCSPISGHRSVSWYQQTPGQGLQFLFEYFSETQRNKGNFPGRFSGRQFSNSRSEMNVSTLELGDSALYLCASSLVGRGISTDTQYFGPGTRLTVL.

As DNA, the CDR3 is TGTGCCAGCAGTGGGCAGGCTTATAATTCACCCCTCCACTTT. Its protein is CASSGQAYNSPLHF. This chain joins TRBV2 and TRBJ1-6; D not resolved. The V gene lost 4 bases and the J gene lost 4 bases, with 8 bases spanning the gap. This CDR3 contains 14 residues. CDR1 and CDR2 from the germline V gene are SNHLY and FYNNEI.

For the CDR3, the DNA is TGTGCCAGCAGCTTGGCCGGACAGACCTATGGCTACACCTTC. It codes for CASSLAGQTYGYTF. The chain employs TRBV5-4 and TRBJ1-2; a possible D gene is TRBD1 (6 bases). Per germline, CDR1 SGHNT and CDR2 YYREEE (reference sequence). V lost 0 bases, J lost 4 bases, and 10 bases lay in between. CDR3 size: 14 residues.

This clone has just a few counts. The sample holds other DNA sequences that translate to the same CDR3. The chain couples TRBV4-2 to TRBJ1-4, with D perhaps TRBD1 (6 bases). The CDR3 sequence is 14 residues long. Trimming removed 6 bases from V and 5 bases from J, with 13 bases in between. Germline values: CDR1 LGHNA, CDR2 YNFKEQ. In nucleotides, the CDR3 is TGTGCCAGCAGTCGACAGGTGGACAATGAAAAACTGTTTTTT. Its translation: CASSRQVDNEKLFF.

V is TRBV5-1 and J is TRBJ1-6, with 9 bases fitting TRBD1. The length of the CDR3 is 15 residues. CDR1 SGHRS and CDR2 YFSETQ come from the germline V gene. Germline trimming cut 3 bases from V and 10 bases from J; bases unmatched to any gene: 8. CDR3 protein: CASSSTGGINSPLHF. For the CDR3, the DNA is TGCGCCAGCAGCTCGACAGGGGGTATAAACTCACCCCTCCACTTT.

This clone was detected only a few times. V and J are TRBV3-1 (or the pseudogene TRBV3-2) and TRBJ1-6; 9 bases fit TRBD1. Trimming took 5 bases from V and 4 from J; bases not matched to a gene: 3. Germline V gene lookup returns CDR1 LGHDT and CDR2 YNNKEL (reference sequence). The CDR3 covers 15 residues. DNA of the CDR3: TGTGCCAGCAGCAAGGACAGGGGATATAATTCACCCCTCCACTTT. It yields the protein CASSKDRGYNSPLHF.

Only a few counts were recorded for this clone. The V call is TRBV6-6, the J call TRBJ2-1, with 14 bases identical to TRBD2. The CDR3 sequence is 18 residues long. V lost 6 bases and J lost 0; bases outside the gene matches: 7. From germline, CDR1 is MNHNY and CDR2 SVGAGI (reference sequence). The CDR3 DNA follows: TGTGCCAGCAGACGAAGGACTAGCGGGGGGAACTCCTACAATGAGCAGTTCTTC. The encoded protein is CASRRRTSGGNSYNEQFF.

This clone was seen more than once but under ten times. The J gene is TRBJ1-6, the V gene TRBV5-1; TRBD1 might be the D (6 bases). This CDR3 is built from 14 residues. Trimming stripped 0 bases from V and 7 bases from J, with 8 bases between. Germline V CDR1 and CDR2: SGHRS, YFSETQ. The CDR3 nucleotides read TGCGCCAGCAGCTTGGGACAGGAGAATTCACCCCTCCACTTT. Amino acid sequence: CASSLGQENSPLHF. Full variable domain (missing parts from reference TRBV5-1 and TRBJ1-6): KAGVTQTPRYLIKTRGQQVTLSCSPISGHRSVSWYQQTPGQGLQFLFEYFSETQRNKGNFPGRFSGRQFSNSRSEMNVSTLELGDSALYLCASSLGQENSPLHFGNGTRLTVT.

J is TRBJ2-3 and V is TRBV3-1 (or the pseudogene TRBV3-2); TRBD2 aligns across 8 bases. Unmatched junction bases numbered 10, after V lost 4 bases and J lost 4 bases. This CDR3 is 16 amino acids long. CDR1 LGHDT and CDR2 YNNKEL come from the germline V gene (reference sequence). CDR3 coding DNA: TGTGCCAGCAGCCGCACTGGAGCGGGGGCTGCAGATACGCAGTATTTT. As protein: CASSRTGAGAADTQYF.

The CDR3 reads CASSQDNRNTEAFF. CDR3 sequence (DNA): TGTGCCAGCAGCCAAGATAATAGGAACACTGAAGCTTTCTTT. The gene calls are TRBV4-2 and TRBJ1-1; D is ambiguous. Trimming left V 0 bases short and J 1 base short, with 6 bases between. The CDR3 runs to 14 residues. CDR1 LGHNA and CDR2 YNFKEQ come from the germline V gene.

V is TRBV6-6 and J is TRBJ2-7; 8 bases map to TRBD1. CDR1 MNHNY and CDR2 SVGAGI come from the germline V gene (reference sequence). J lost 0 bases, V lost 7 bases, and 5 bases had no gene match. The CDR3 has 14 amino acids. For the CDR3, the DNA is TGTGCCAGCACCGGGACAGGAATCTCCTACGAGCAGTACTTC. Residues: CASTGTGISYEQYF.

The chain uses TRBV3-1 (or the pseudogene TRBV3-2) and TRBJ2-2; TRBD2 might be the D (5 bases). From germline, CDR1 is LGHDT and CDR2 YNNKEL (reference sequence). Trimming pared 3 bases from V and 0 bases from J, leaving 14 bases between. The CDR3 loop spans 17 amino acids. CDR3 protein: CASSQPLGAANTGELFF. Here the CDR3 DNA reads TGTGCCAGCAGCCAGCCATTGGGAGCGGCGAACACCGGGGAGCTGTTTTTT.

This clone has a handful of counts. The chain has TRBV14 and TRBJ2-6; 7 nucleotides agree with TRBD2. Trimming at V came to 4 bases and at J to 3 bases, leaving 9 bases not matched to a gene. The CDR3 length is 17 residues. Germline V lookup: CDR1 SGHDN, CDR2 FVKESK. CDR3 in amino acids: CASSPERGGVGANVLTF. The DNA of the CDR3 is TGTGCCAGCAGCCCCGAACGGGGAGGGGTTGGGGCCAACGTCCTGACTTTC. The variable domain in full, completed from reference TRBV14 and TRBJ2-6, reads EAGVTQFPSHSVIEKGQTVTLRCDPISGHDNLYWYRRVMGKEIKFLLHFVKESKQDESGMPNNRFLAERTGGTYSTLKVQPAELEDSGVYFCASSPERGGVGANVLTFGAGSRLTVL.

The chain joins TRBV5-1 to TRBJ2-3; tentatively, D is TRBD1 (5 bases). Germline lookup yields CDR1 SGHRS and CDR2 YFSETQ. With 4 bases removed from V and 1 base from J, the gap between germline ends came to 10 bases. This CDR3 has 14 residues. The CDR3 nucleotides are TGCGCCAGCAGCCCCGAAGGGGGCACAGATACGCAGTATTTT. Translating it yields CASSPEGGTDTQYF.

The gene calls are TRBV3-1 (or the pseudogene TRBV3-2) and TRBJ1-1; the match to TRBD1 covers 8 bases. Trimming took 0 bases from V and 11 from J; bases not matched to a gene: 11. CDR3 length equals 15 residues. The germline V gene encodes CDR1 LGHDT and CDR2 YNNKEL (reference sequence). The CDR3 nucleotides read TGTGCCAGCAGCCAAGATCGCGGCAGGGGGCTAAGGGCTTTCTTT. Amino acids: CASSQDRGRGLRAFF.